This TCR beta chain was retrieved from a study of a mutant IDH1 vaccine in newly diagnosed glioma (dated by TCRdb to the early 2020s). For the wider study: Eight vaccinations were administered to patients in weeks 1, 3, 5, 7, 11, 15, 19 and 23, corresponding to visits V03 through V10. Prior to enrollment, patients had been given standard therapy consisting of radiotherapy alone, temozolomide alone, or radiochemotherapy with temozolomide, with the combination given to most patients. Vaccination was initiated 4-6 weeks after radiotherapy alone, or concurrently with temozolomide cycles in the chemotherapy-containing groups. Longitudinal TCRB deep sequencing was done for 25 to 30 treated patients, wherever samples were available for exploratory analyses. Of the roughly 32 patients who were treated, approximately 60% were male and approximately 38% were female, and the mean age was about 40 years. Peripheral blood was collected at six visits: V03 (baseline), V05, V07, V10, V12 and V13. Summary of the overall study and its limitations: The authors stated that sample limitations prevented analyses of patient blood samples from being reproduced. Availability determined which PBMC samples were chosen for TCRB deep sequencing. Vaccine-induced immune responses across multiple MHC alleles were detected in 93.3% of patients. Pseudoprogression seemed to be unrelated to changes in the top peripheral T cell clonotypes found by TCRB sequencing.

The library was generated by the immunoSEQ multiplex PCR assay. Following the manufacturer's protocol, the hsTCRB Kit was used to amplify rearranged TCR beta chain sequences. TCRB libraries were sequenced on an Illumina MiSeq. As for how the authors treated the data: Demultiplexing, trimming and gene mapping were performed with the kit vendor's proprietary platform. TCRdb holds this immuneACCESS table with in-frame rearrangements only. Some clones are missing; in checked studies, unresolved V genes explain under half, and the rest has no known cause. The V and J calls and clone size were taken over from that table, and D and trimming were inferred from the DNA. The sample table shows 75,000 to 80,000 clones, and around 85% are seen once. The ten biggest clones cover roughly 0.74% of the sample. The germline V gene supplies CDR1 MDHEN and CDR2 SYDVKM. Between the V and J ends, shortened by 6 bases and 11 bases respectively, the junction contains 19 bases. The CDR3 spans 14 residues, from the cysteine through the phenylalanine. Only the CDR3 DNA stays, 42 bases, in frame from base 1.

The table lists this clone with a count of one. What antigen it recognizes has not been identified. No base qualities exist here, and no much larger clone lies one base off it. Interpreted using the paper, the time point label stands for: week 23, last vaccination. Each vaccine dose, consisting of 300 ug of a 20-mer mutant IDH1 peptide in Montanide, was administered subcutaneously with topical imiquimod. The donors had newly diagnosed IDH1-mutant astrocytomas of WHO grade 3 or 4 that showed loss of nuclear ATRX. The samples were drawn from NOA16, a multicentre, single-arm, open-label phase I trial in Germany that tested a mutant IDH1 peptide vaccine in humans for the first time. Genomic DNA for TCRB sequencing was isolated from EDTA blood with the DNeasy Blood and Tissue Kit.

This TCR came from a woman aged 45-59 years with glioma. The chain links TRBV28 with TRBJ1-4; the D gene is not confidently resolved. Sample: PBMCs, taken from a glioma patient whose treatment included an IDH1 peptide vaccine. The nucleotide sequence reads TGTGCCAGCAGCCCCGCGACGGCGATGAGGAAACTGTTTTTT. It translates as CASSPATAMRKLFF.